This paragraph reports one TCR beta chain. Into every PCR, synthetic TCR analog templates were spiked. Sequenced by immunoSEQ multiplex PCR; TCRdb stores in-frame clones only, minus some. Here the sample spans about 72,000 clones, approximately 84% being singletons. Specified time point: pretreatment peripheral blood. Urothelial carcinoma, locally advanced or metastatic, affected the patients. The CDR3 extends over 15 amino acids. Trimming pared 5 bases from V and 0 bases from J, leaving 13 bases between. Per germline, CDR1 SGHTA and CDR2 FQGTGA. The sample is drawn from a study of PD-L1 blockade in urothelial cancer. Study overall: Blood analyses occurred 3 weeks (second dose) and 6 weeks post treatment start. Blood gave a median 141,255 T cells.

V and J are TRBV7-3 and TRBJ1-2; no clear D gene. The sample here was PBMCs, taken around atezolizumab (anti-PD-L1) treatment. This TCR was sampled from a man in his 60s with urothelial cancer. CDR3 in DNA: TGTGCCAGCAGCCCCGGCGGAGAAGCTAACTATGGCTACACCTTC. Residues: CASSPGGEANYGYTF.